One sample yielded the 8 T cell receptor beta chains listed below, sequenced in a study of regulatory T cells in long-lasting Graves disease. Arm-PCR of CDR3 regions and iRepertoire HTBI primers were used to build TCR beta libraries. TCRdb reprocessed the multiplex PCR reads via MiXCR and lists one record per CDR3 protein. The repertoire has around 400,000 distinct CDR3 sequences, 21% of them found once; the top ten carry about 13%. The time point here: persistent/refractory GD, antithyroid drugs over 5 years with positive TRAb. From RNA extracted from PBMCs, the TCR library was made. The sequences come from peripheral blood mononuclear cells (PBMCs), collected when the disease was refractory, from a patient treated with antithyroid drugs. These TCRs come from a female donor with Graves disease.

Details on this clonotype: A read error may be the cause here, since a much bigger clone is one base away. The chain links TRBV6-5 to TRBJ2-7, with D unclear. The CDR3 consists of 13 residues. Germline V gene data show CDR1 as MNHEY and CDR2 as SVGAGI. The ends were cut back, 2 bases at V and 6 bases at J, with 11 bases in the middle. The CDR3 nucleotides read TGTGCCAGCAGTTACGTGACAAGCTCCGAGCAGTACGTC. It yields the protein CASSYVTSSEQYV.

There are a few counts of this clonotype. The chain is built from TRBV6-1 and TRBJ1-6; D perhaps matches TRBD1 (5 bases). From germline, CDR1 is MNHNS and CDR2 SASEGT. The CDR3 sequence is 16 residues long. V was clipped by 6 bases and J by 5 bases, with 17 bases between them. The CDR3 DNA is TGTGCCAGCAGAAGGGACTCAGGTGGTGATAATTCACCCCTCCACTTT. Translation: CASRRDSGGDNSPLHF.

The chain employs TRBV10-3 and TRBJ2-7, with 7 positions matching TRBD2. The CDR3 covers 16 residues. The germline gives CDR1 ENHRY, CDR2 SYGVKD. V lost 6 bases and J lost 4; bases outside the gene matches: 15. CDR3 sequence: CAISPASVGGPYEQYF. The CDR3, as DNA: TGTGCCATCAGCCCTGCTAGCGTGGGAGGGCCGTACGAGCAGTACTTC.

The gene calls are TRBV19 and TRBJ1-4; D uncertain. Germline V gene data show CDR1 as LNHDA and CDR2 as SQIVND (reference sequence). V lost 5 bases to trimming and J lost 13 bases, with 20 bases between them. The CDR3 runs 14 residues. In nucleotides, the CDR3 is TGTGCCAGTAGTCGTTGGATCATAAGGAAAATACTGTTTTTT. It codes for CASSRWIIRKILFF.

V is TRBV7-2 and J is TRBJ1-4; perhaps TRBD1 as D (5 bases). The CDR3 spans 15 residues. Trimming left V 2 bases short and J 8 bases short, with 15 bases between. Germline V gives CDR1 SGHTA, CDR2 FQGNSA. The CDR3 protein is CASSLLGAQGEKLFF. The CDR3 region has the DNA TGTGCCAGCAGCTTATTGGGCGCCCAGGGAGAAAAACTGTTTTTT. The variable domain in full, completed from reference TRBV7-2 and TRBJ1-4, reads GAGVSQSPSNKVTEKGKDVELRCDPISGHTALYWYRQSLGQGLEFLIYFQGNSAPDKSGLPSDRFSAERTGGSVSTLTIQRTQQEDSAVYLCASSLLGAQGEKLFFGSGTQLSVL.

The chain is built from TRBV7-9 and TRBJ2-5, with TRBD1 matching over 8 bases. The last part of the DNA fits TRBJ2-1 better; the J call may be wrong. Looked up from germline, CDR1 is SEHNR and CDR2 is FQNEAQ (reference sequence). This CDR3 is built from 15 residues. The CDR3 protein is CASSLGRGLENEQFF. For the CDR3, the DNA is TGTGCCAGCAGCTTAGGCAGGGGGCTAGAGAATGAGCAGTTCTTC.

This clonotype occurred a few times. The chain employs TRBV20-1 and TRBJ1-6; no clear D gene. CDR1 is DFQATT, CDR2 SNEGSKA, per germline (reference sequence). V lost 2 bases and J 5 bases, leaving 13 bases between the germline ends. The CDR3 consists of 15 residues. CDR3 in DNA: TGCAGTGCTAGATCCGGAACCCTCAATAATTCACCCCTCCACTTT. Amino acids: CSARSGTLNNSPLHF.

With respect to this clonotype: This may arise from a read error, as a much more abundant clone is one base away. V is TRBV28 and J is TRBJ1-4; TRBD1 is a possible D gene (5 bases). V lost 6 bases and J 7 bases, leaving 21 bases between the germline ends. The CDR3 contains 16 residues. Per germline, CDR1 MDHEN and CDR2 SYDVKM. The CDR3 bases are TGTGCCAGCAGCCAATCATGGGGACCGAATAGTGAAAAACTGTTTTTT. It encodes CASSQSWGPNSEKLFF.